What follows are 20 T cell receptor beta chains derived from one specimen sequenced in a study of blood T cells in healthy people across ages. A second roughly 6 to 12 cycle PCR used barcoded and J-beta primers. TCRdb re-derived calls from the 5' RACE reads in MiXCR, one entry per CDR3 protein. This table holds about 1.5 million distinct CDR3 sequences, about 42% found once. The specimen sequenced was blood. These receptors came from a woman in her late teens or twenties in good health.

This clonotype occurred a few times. CDR3 sequence reads: CSALGSRDTQYF. In DNA form, the CDR3 reads TGCAGTGCCCTGGGGTCAAGGGATACGCAGTATTTT. V usage is TRBV20-1 and J usage is TRBJ2-3; no clear D. The CDR3 length is 12 residues. Trimming cost V 6 bases and J 6 bases, with 13 bases left between them. The germline V gene encodes CDR1 DFQATT and CDR2 SNEGSKA (reference sequence).

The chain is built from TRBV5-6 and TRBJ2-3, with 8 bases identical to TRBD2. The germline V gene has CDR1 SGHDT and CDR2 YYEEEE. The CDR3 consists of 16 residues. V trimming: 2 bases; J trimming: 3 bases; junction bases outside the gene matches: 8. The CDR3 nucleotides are TGTGCCAGCAGCTTAGCGGGAGTAAGTGGTACAGATACGCAGTATTTT. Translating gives CASSLAGVSGTDTQYF.

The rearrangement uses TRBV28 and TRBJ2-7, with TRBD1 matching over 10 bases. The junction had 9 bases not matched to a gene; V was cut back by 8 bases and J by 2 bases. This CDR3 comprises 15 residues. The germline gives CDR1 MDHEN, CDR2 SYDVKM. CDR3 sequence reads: CASLLGGTGAYEQYF. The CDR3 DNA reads TGTGCCAGCCTCCTTGGTGGGACAGGGGCCTACGAGCAGTACTTC.

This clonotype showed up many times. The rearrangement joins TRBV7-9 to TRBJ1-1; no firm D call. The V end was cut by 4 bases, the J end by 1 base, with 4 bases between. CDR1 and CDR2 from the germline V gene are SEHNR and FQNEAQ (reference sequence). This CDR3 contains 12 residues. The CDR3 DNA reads TGTGCCAGCAGCTGGGGGAACACTGAAGCTTTCTTT. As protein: CASSWGNTEAFF.

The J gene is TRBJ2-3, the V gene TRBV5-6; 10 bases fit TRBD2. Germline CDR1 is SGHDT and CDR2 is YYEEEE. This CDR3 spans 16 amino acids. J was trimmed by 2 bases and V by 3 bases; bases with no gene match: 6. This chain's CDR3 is CASSSSGREPTDTQYF. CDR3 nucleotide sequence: TGTGCCAGCAGCTCGAGCGGGAGGGAACCCACAGATACGCAGTATTTT.

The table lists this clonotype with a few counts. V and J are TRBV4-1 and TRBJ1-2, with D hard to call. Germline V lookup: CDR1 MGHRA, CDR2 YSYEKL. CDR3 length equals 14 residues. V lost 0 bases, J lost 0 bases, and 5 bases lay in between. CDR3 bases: TGCGCCAGCAGCCAAGACAGTTCTAACTATGGCTACACCTTC. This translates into CASSQDSSNYGYTF.

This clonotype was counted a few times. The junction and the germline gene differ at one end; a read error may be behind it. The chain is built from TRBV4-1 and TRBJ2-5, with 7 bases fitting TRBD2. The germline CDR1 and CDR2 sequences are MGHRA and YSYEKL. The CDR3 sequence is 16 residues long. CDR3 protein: CDSSQPGGRLQETQYF. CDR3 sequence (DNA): TGCGACAGCAGCCAACCGGGGGGACGCCTCCAAGAGACCCAGTACTTC.

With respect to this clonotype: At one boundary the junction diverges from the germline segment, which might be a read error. CDR3 in DNA: TGCGCCAGCAGTCGGGACGGGAGGGTCTACGAGCAGTACTTC. It yields the protein CASSRDGRVYEQYF. This rearrangement joins TRBV28 to TRBJ2-5; 8 bases line up with TRBD2. The DNA end is more similar to TRBJ2-7, so the J call may be wrong. The V gene's germline CDR1 is MDHEN and CDR2 SYDVKM. CDR3 length: 14 amino acids.

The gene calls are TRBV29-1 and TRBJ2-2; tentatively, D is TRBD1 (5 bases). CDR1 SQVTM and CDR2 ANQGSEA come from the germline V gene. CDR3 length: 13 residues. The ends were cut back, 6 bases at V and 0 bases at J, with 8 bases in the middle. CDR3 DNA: TGCAGCGTCCCCAGGGCGAACACCGGGGAGCTGTTTTTT. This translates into CSVPRANTGELFF.

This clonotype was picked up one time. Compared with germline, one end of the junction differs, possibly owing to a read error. The DNA for the CDR3 is TGTACTAGTGGTTTGGTACAGGGGCCGTCTAATGAAAAACTGTTTTTT. Encoded protein: CTSGLVQGPSNEKLFF. The chain recombines TRBV12-5 with TRBJ1-4, with 7 bases matching TRBD1. CDR1 is LGHNT, CDR2 FRNRAP, per germline. The CDR3 runs to 16 residues. The full variable domain, its missing parts supplied by reference TRBV12-5 and TRBJ1-4, is DARVTQTPRHKVTEMGQEVTMRCQPILGHNTVFWYRQTMMQGLELLAYFRNRAPLDDSGMPKDRFSAEMPDATLATLKIQPSEPRDSAVYFCTSGLVQGPSNEKLFFGSGTQLSVL.

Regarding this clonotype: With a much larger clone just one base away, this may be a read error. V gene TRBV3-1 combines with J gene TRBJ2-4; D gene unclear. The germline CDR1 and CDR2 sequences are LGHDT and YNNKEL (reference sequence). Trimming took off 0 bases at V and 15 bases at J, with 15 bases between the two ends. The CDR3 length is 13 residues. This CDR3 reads CASSQDLVYERYF. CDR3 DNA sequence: TGTGCCAGCAGCCAAGATTTAGTCTACGAGCGGTACTTC.

For the CDR3, the DNA is TGTGCCAGCAGTTACTGGCAGGGGGAGCAGAACACTGAAGCTTTCTTT. This sequence encodes CASSYWQGEQNTEAFF. V and J are TRBV6-2 or TRBV6-3 and TRBJ1-1; 7 nucleotides agree with TRBD1. J was trimmed by 1 base and V by 1 base; bases with no gene match: 6. This CDR3 has 16 amino acids. Germline CDR1 reads MNHEY; CDR2 reads SVGEGT.

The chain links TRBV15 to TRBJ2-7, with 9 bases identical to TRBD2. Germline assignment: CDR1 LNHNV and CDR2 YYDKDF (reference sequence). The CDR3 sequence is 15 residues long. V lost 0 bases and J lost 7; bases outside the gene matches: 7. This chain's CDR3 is CATSREGASGNEQYF. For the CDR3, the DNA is TGTGCCACCAGCAGAGAAGGGGCTAGCGGGAATGAGCAGTACTTC.

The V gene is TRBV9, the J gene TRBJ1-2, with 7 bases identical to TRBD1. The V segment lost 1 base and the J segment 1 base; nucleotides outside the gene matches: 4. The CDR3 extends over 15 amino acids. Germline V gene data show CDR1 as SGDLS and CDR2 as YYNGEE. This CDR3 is CASSVTGQDNYGYTF. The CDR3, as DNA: TGTGCCAGCAGCGTAACCGGACAGGATAACTATGGCTACACCTTC.

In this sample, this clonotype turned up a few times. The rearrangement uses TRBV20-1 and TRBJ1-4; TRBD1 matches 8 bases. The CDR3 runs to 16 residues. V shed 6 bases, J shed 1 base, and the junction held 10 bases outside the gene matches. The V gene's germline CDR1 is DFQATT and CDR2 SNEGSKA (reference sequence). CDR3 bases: TGCAGTGCCCGGTCCCACAGGGGGGGAACTAATGAAAAACTGTTTTTT. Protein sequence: CSARSHRGGTNEKLFF.

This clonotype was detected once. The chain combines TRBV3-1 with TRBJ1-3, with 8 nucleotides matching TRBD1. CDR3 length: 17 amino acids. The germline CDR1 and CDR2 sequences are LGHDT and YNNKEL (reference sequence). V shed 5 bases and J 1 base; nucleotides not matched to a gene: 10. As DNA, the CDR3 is TGTGCCAGCAGCGAACCTAGACAGGGGTGGTCTGGAAACACCATATATTTT. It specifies CASSEPRQGWSGNTIYF. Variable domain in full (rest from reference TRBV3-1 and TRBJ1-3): DTAVSQTPKYLVTQMGNDKSIKCEQNLGHDTMYWYKQDSKKFLKIMFSYNNKELIINETVPNRFSPKSPDKAHLNLHINSLELGDSAVYFCASSEPRQGWSGNTIYFGEGSWLTVV.

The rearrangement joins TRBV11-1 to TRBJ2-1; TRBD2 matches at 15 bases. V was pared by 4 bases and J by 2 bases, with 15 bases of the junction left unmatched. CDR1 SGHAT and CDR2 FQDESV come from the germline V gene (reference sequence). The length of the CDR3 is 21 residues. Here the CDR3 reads CASSSLRGLAGGRQTYNEQFF. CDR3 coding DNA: TGTGCCAGCAGCTCTCTAAGGGGACTAGCGGGAGGACGACAAACCTACAATGAGCAGTTCTTC.

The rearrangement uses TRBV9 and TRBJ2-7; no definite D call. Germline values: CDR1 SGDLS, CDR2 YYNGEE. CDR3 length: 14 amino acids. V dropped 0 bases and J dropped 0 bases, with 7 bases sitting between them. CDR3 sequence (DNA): TGTGCCAGCAGCGTAGTGTCCGACTCCTACGAGCAGTACTTC. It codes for CASSVVSDSYEQYF.

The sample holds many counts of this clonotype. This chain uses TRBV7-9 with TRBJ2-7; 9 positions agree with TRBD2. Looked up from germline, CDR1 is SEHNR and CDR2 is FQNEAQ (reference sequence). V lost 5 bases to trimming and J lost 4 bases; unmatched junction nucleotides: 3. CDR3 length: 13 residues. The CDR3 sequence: CASSLLAGYEQYF. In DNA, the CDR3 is TGTGCCAGCAGCCTTCTAGCGGGGTACGAGCAGTACTTC. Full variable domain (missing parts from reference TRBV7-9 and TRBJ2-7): DTGVSQNPRHKITKRGQNVTFRCDPISEHNRLYWYRQTLGQGPEFLTYFQNEAQLEKSRLLSDRFSAERPKGSFSTLEIQRTEQGDSAMYLCASSLLAGYEQYFGPGTRLTVT.

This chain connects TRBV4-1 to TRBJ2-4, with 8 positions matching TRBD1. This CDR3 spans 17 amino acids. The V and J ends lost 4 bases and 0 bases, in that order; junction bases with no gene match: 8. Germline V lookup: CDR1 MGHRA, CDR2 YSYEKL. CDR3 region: CASSPRQGRRAKNIQYF. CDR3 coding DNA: TGCGCCAGCAGCCCCCGACAGGGGAGGAGAGCCAAAAACATTCAGTACTTC.